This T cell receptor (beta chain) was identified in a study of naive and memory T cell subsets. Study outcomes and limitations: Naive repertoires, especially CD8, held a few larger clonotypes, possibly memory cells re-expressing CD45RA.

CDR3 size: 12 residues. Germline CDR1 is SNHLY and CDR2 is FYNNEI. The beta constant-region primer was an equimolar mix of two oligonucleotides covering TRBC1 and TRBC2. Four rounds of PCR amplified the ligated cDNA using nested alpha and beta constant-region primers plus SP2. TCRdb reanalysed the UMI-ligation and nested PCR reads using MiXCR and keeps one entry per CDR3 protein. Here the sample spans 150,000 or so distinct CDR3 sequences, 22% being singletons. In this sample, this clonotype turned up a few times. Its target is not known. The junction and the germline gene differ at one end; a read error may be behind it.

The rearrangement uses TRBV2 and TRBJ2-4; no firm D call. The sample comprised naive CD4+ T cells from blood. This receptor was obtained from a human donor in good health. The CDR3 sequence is CASSEALAVLNF. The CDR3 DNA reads TGTGCCAGCAGTGAAGCGTTGGCAGTTCTGAACTTC.